The sequence of this T cell receptor (beta chain) was determined in a study of OX40 agonist ivuxolimab in advanced cancers. Whole-study context: Ivuxolimab, an antibody that agonizes OX40 (CD134), was administered to the patients. Overall study findings and caveats: On average, a greater number of expanded clones characterised CD8+ T cells relative to CD4+.

To note about this clone: The antigen remains undetermined.

Clones were sequenced by immunoSEQ multiplex PCR, and TCRdb holds only the in-frame ones, with some missing. The table records under 100,000 clones, roughly 92% of them present only once. The sample here was CD4+ or CD8+ T cells sorted from blood, taken in a trial of the OX40 agonist ivuxolimab. This TCR derives from an adult with an advanced solid tumor such as melanoma, head and neck, liver or kidney cancer.

The CDR3 DNA reads TGTGCCTCCACCCGGGGAGCCACAGATACGCAGTATTTT. This encodes CASTRGATDTQYF. The J gene is TRBJ2-3, the V gene TRBV19, with a weak D call TRBD2 (5 bases). V lost 11 bases, J lost 2 bases, and 14 bases lay in between. This CDR3 has 13 amino acids. CDR1 and CDR2 from the germline V gene are LNHDA and SQIVND (reference sequence).